This T cell receptor (beta chain) was sequenced for a study of cytomegalovirus exposure and HLA in healthy donors. On the study more broadly: Approximately 180 million T cells yielded more than 90 million unique TCR beta sequences, as an earlier analysis found.

About this clone itself: The antigen remains undetermined.

The V gene end was trimmed by 1 base and the J gene end by 5 bases; junction bases not matched to a gene: 2. Germline V gene lookup returns CDR1 SEHNR and CDR2 FQNEAQ (reference sequence). CDR3 length: 13 amino acids. Study-wide findings and caveats: At a 0.05 false discovery rate, a later analysis found around 17,000 TCR beta sequences to be associated with HLA alleles. Exclusion as indistinguishable affected some V segments, including TRBV6-2 and TRBV6-3.

Primers for the PCR totalled 60 Vbeta and 13 Jbeta. Study processing details: Approximately 83 million unique TCR beta chains, roughly 10 million shared, were counted in a later analysis. Repertoires were generated with immunoSEQ multiplex PCR, while TCRdb's copy carries only in-frame clones and drops some. The V and J calls and clone size were taken over from that table, and D and trimming were inferred from the DNA. The sample lists fewer than 90,000 clones, 79% occurring once. This clonotype was sampled from a woman aged 40 to 50 in good health and CMV-seropositive. The rearrangement uses TRBV7-9 and TRBJ2-7, with 7 positions matching TRBD1. Specimen: PBMCs. This CDR3 is CASSLDRGHEQYF. The CDR3 DNA sequence: TGTGCCAGCAGCTTAGACAGGGGCCACGAGCAGTACTTC.